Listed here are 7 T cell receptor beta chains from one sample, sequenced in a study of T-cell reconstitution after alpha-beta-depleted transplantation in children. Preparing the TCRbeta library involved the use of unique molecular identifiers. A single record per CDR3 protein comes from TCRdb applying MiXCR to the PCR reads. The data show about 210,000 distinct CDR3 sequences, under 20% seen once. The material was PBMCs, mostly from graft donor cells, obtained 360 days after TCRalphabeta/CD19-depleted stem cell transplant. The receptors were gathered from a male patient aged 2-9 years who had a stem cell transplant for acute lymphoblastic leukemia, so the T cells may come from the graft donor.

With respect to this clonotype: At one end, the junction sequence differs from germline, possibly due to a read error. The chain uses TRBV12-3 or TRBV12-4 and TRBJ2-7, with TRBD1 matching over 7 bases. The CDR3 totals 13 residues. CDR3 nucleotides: TGTGCCAGGGAAGGGACAGCCCCTCGAGCAGTACTCTTC. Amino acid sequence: CAREGTAPRAVLF.

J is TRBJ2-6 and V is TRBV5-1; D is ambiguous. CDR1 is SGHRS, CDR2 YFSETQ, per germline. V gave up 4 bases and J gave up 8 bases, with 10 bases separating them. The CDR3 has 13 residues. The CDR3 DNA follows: TGCGCCAGCAGCGTGGTTGTGACCAACGTCCTGACTTTC. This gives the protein CASSVVVTNVLTF. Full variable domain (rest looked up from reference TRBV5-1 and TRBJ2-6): KAGVTQTPRYLIKTRGQQVTLSCSPISGHRSVSWYQQTPGQGLQFLFEYFSETQRNKGNFPGRFSGRQFSNSRSEMNVSTLELGDSALYLCASSVVVTNVLTFGAGSRLTVL.

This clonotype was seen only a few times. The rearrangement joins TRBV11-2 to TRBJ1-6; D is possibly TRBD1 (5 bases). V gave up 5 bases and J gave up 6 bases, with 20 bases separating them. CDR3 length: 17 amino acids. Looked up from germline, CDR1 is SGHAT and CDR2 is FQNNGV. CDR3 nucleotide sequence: TGTGCCAGCAGCGCCGGAATTCCGGGACTCCTTAATTCACCCCTCCACTTT. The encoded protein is CASSAGIPGLLNSPLHF.

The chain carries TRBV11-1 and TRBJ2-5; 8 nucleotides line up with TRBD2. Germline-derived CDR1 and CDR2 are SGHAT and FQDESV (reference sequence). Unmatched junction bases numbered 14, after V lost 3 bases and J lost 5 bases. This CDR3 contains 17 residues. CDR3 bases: TGTGCCAGCAGCTTGGACTCCGGGACTAGGCCTATGGAGACCCAGTACTTC. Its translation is CASSLDSGTRPMETQYF.

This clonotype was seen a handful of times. The DNA for the CDR3 is TGTGCCAGCACCCGGACAGTCCCTTCCTACGAGCAGTACTTC. It specifies CASTRTVPSYEQYF. The chain joins TRBV6-1 to TRBJ2-7, with a tentative D call TRBD1 (6 bases). Germline loops: CDR1 MNHNS, CDR2 SASEGT. V lost 7 bases and J 1 base, leaving 14 bases between the germline ends. This CDR3 contains 14 residues.

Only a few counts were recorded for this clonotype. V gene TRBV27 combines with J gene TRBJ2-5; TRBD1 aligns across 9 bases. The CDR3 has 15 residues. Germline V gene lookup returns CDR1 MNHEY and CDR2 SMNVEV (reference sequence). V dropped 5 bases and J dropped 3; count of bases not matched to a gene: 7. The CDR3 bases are TGTGCCAGCAGTCTAGGGACAGGGCCCAAAGAGACCCAGTACTTC. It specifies CASSLGTGPKETQYF.

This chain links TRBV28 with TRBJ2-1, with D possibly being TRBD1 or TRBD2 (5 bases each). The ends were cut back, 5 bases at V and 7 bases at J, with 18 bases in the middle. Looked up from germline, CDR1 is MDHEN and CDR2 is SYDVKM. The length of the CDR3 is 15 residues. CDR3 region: CASSPGSTFGNEQFF. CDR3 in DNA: TGTGCCAGCAGTCCAGGGAGCACCTTTGGGAATGAGCAGTTCTTC.